These T cell receptor beta chains were read from a single sample in a study of response to subunit inactivated influenza vaccine. TCRdb processed the RT-PCR reads anew with MiXCR; each CDR3 protein has one entry. In the table there are some 540,000 distinct CDR3 sequences, under 30% of which are singletons. The data also belong to a second study, concerning T cells expressing NK-cell markers.

The material was CD4+ T cells sorted from PBMCs, obtained roughly 12 days after vaccination. These receptors were taken from a man aged 50-60 years who received an inactivated influenza vaccine. The CDR3 runs from the conserved cysteine through the conserved F or W. The D gene is left open where the match is weak. Clone sizes are given selectively: once, few, many, or a class where the clone is expanded.

V	D	J	size	length	DNA	CDR3
TRBV7-3	-	TRBJ1-1	few	14	TGTGCCAGCAGCCCCTCGCCCGGGCCTTTTCCAGCTTTCTTT	CASSPSPGPFPAFF
TRBV20-1	TRBD2	TRBJ2-2	-	12	TGCAGTGCCCCGGGGGGTGCCGGGGAGCTGTTTTTT	CSAPGGAGELFF
TRBV7-2	-	TRBJ1-2	-	15	TGTGCCAGCAGCATAAGCAGGCTCCCTGCGGATGGCTACACCTTC	CASSISRLPADGYTF
TRBV29-1	-	TRBJ2-7	few	14	TGCAGCGTTGCGCCACGGGCTTCTCTAAACGAGCAGTACTTC	CSVAPRASLNEQYF
TRBV12-3/TRBV12-4	-	TRBJ1-1	many	13	TGTGCCAGCAGCTTACGCAGGAACACTGAAGCTTTCTTT	CASSLRRNTEAFF
TRBV4-1	-	TRBJ2-1	few	15	TGCGCCAGCAGCCAAGCGTTAGGGACCTACAATGAGCAGTTCTTC	CASSQALGTYNEQFF
TRBV6-2/TRBV6-3	-	TRBJ1-2	few	16	TGTGCCAGCAGTTACATTCCACGGAGGGGGTATTATGGCTACACCTTC	CASSYIPRRGYYGYTF
TRBV28	-	TRBJ1-4	-	14	TGTGCCAGCAGGGAGTTAGTCTATAATGAAAAACTGTTTTTT	CASRELVYNEKLFF
TRBV3-1	TRBD2	TRBJ2-1	-	15	TGTGCCAGCAGCCAAGCCGGGACTAACTACAATGAGCAGTTCTTC	CASSQAGTNYNEQFF
TRBV6-2/TRBV6-3	-	TRBJ2-7	-	13	TGTGCCAGCAGCCGGGCAGGGAGAGGCGAGCAGTACTTC	CASSRAGRGEQYF
TRBV5-1	TRBD1	TRBJ2-5	few	18	TGCGCCAGCAGCTCGGGGACAGGGGGCGCATTGTCGTTAGAGACCCAGTACTTC	CASSSGTGGALSLETQYF
TRBV12-3/TRBV12-4	-	TRBJ2-5	-	12	TGTGCCAGCAGAATTGGGCTGGAGACCCAGTACTTC	CASRIGLETQYF
TRBV20-1	-	TRBJ1-6	few	17	TGCAGTGCTAGAGAGGGCCAAACAGGGACCTATAATTCACCCCTCCACTTT	CSAREGQTGTYNSPLHF
TRBV4-2	TRBD2	TRBJ2-3	-	16	TGTGCCAGCAGCCAAGAAGGCGGGGGGGCGACGTTGACGCAGTATTTT	CASSQEGGGATLTQYF
TRBV4-1	-	TRBJ1-5	-	17	TGCGCCAGCAGCCAAGATAACACCCTAAGTCCAAATCAGCCCCAGCATTTT	CASSQDNTLSPNQPQHF
TRBV11-1	-	TRBJ2-3	-	14	TGTGCCAGCACCGTCAGGGGCTCCACAGATACGCAGTATTTT	CASTVRGSTDTQYF
TRBV4-3	-	TRBJ2-3	few	13	TGCGCCAGCAGCCTCGGACTCTTAGATACGCAGTATTTT	CASSLGLLDTQYF
TRBV28	-	TRBJ1-4	few	15	TGTGCCAGCAGCCCCCGGGATAGGGGGGATGAAAAACTGTTTTTT	CASSPRDRGDEKLFF
TRBV25-1	-	TRBJ2-3	few	14	TGTGCCAGCAGTGCCTCCTCGCCCCCTGATACGCAGTATTTT	CASSASSPPDTQYF
TRBV6-2/TRBV6-3	TRBD1	TRBJ2-3	few	14	TGTGCCAGCAGCTACCAGGGGGGCACAGATACGCAGTATTTT	CASSYQGGTDTQYF
TRBV4-1	TRBD1	TRBJ2-6	-	21	TGCGCCAGCAGCCACCTGGGTCACGTTGACAGGGCTTTGGATGGGGCCAACGTCCTGACTTTC	CASSHLGHVDRALDGANVLTF
TRBV11-2	TRBD2	TRBJ2-7	few	18	TGTGCCAGCAGCGGACTAGCGGGAAAAAAGTTAAATACCTACGAGCAGTACTTC	CASSGLAGKKLNTYEQYF
TRBV10-3	TRBD2	TRBJ2-3	-	14	TGTGCCATCAGGAGACTAGCGGGAGCCCATACGCAGTATTTT	CAIRRLAGAHTQYF
TRBV3-1	-	TRBJ2-5	few	15	TGTGCCAGCAGCGCTGGAGGACTCCTCCAAGAGACCCAGTACTTC	CASSAGGLLQETQYF
TRBV24-1	-	TRBJ1-1	-	14	TGTGCCACCAGTGAGTACAACCCAGGGTCTGAAGCTTTCTTT	CATSEYNPGSEAFF
TRBV30	TRBD1	TRBJ2-7	few	14	TGTGCCTGGAGTGAATTCCAGGGGGCCCGGGAGCAGTACTTC	CAWSEFQGAREQYF
TRBV12-3/TRBV12-4	-	TRBJ2-1	-	13	TGTGCCAGCACCCCGGACTTCAGCAATGAGCAGTTCTTC	CASTPDFSNEQFF
TRBV7-9	-	TRBJ2-1	-	15	TGTGCCAGCAGCTTAGTAGTGGGGCAGTACAATGAGCAGTTCTTC	CASSLVVGQYNEQFF
TRBV7-9	-	TRBJ2-1	few	15	TGTGCCAGCAGACATCTTCGGGCCGCCTACAATGAGCAGTTCTTC	CASRHLRAAYNEQFF